This T cell receptor (beta chain) is from a study of T cell responses to AZD1222 COVID-19 vaccine. Study conclusions and caveats: Spike was spanned by vaccine-associated CD4 TCRs, with dominance at 160-218 and 743-854. All repertoire sampling was performed exclusively after the peak T cell response.

Points on this clone: Its antigen remains unknown. One junction end disagrees with the germline gene, perhaps due to a read error.

Clones were sequenced by immunoSEQ multiplex PCR, and TCRdb holds only the in-frame ones, with some missing. The table includes about 190,000 clones, 80% to 90% detected once. Per germline, CDR1 MRHNA and CDR2 SNTAGT. The CDR3 runs 10 residues. J is TRBJ2-7 and V is TRBV6-4, with D hard to call. The input for sequencing was peripheral blood, taken on day 0 of MenACWY control vaccination. The TCR originated in an adult in good health. This chain's CDR3 is CASSEHVHPF. CDR3 DNA: TGTGCCAGCAGTGAGCATGTGCACCCCTTC.